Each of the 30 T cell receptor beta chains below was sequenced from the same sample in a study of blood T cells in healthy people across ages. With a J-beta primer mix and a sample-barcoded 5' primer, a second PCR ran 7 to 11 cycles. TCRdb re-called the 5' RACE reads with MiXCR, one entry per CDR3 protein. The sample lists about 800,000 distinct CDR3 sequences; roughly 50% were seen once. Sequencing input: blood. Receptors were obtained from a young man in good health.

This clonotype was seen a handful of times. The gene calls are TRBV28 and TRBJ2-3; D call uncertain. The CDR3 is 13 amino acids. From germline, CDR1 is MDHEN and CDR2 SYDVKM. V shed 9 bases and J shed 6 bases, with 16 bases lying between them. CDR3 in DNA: TGTGCCAGTTTGGGCGGAGTCACGGATACGCAGTATTTT. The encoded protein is CASLGGVTDTQYF.

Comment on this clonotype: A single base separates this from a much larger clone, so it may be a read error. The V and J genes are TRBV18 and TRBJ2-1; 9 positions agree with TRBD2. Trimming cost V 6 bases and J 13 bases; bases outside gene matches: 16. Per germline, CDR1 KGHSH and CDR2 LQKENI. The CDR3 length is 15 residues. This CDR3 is CASSPITSGQETQFF. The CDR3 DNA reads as TGTGCCAGCTCTCCAATCACTAGCGGGCAAGAGACCCAGTTCTTC.

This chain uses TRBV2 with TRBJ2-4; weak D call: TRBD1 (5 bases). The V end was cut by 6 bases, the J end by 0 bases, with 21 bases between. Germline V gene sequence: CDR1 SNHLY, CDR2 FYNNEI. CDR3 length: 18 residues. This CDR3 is CASRVTGPRSRAKNIQYF. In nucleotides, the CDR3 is TGTGCCAGCAGGGTCACAGGTCCCAGATCGAGAGCCAAAAACATTCAGTACTTC.

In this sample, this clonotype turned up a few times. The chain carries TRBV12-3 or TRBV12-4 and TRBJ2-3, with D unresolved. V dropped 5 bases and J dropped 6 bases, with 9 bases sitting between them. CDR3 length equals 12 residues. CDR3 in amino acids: CASSLNWDTQYF. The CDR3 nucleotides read TGTGCCAGCAGTCTTAATTGGGATACGCAGTATTTT.

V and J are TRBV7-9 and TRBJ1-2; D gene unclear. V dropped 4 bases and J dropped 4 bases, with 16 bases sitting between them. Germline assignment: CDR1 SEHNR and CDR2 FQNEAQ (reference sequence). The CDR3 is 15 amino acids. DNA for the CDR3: TGTGCCAGCAGCTCGGGTATTGAGCCCGTCTATGGCTACACCTTC. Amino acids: CASSSGIEPVYGYTF.

Here the CDR3 DNA reads TGTGCCAGCAGCTTAGTATCGGGGGGGGTCAATGAGCAGTTCTTC. It specifies CASSLVSGGVNEQFF. This chain uses TRBV7-2 with TRBJ2-1; TRBD2 matches at 8 bases. Germline trimming cut 1 base from V and 6 bases from J; bases unmatched to any gene: 5. This CDR3 is built from 15 residues. Germline V CDR1 and CDR2: SGHTA, FQGNSA. The entire variable domain, with the rest obtained from reference TRBV7-2 and TRBJ2-1, is as follows: GAGVSQSPSNKVTEKGKDVELRCDPISGHTALYWYRQSLGQGLEFLIYFQGNSAPDKSGLPSDRFSAERTGGSVSTLTIQRTQQEDSAVYLCASSLVSGGVNEQFFGPGTRLTVL.

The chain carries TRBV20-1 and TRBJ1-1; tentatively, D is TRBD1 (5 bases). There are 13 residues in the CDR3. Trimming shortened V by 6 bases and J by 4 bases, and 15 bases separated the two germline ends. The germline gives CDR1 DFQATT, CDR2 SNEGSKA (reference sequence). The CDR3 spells CSAPWGGRTEAFF. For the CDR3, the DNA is TGCAGTGCCCCTTGGGGGGGACGCACTGAAGCTTTCTTT.

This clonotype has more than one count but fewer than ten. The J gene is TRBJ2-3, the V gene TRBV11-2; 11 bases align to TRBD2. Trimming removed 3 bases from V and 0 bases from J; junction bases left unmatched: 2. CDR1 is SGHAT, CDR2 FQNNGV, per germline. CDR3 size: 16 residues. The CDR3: CASSFIAGGSTDTQYF. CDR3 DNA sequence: TGTGCCAGCAGCTTTATAGCGGGGGGGAGCACAGATACGCAGTATTTT.

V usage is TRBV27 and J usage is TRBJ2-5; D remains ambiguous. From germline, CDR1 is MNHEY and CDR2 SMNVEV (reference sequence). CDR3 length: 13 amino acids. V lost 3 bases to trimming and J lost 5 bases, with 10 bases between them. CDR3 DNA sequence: TGTGCCAGCAGTTTCCGGCTCGAGGAGACCCAGTACTTC. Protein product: CASSFRLEETQYF.

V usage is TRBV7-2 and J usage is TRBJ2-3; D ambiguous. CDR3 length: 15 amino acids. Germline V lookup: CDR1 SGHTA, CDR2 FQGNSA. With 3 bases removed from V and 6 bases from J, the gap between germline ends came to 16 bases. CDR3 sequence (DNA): TGTGCCAGCAGCTTTCGTCGGAACCCTGGGGATACGCAGTATTTT. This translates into CASSFRRNPGDTQYF.

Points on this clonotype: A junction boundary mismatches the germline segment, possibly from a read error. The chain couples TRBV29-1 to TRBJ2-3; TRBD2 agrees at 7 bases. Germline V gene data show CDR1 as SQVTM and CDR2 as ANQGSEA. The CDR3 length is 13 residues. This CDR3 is CSVEGTKLATRYF. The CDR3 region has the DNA TGCAGCGTTGAGGGGACTAAGTTAGCTACGCGGTATTTT.

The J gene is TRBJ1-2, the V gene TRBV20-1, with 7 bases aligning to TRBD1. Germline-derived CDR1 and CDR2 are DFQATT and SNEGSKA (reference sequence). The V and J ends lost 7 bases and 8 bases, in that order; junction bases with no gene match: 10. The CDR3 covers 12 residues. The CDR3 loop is CSGERQGRGYTF. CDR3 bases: TGCAGTGGGGAACGACAGGGTAGGGGCTACACCTTC.

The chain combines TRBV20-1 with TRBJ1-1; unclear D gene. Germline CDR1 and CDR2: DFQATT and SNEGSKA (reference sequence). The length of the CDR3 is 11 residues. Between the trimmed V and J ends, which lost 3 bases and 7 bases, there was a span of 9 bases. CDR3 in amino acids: CSASEDREAFF. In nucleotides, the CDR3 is TGCAGTGCTAGTGAAGACCGTGAAGCTTTCTTT.

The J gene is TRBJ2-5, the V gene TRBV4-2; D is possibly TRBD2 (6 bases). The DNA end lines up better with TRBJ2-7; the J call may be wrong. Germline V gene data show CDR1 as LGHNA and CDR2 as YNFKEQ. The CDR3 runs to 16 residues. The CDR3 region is CASSQDRAGSVDEQYF. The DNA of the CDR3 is TGTGCCAGCAGCCAAGATCGGGCGGGATCAGTGGACGAGCAGTACTTC.

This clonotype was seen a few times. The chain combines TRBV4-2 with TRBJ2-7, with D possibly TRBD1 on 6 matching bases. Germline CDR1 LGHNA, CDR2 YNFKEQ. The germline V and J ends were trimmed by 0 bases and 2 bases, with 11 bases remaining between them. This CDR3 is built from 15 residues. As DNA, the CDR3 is TGTGCCAGCAGCCAAGATCCGGACAGTCCCTACGAGCAGTACTTC. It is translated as CASSQDPDSPYEQYF.

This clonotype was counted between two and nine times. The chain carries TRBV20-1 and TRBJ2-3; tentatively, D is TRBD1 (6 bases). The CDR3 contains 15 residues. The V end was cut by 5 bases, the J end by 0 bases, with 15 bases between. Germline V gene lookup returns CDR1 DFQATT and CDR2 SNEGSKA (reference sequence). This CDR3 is CSALTGRGSTDTQYF. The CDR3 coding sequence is TGCAGTGCTCTTACAGGGCGAGGGAGCACAGATACGCAGTATTTT.

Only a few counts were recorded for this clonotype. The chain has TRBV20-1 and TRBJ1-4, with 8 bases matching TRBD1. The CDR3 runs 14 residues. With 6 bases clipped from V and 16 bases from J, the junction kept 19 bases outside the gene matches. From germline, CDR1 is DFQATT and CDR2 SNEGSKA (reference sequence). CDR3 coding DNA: TGCAGTGCCGCCAGGGGGCCAGGGGGCGTCGAACAGTTTTTT. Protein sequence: CSAARGPGGVEQFF.

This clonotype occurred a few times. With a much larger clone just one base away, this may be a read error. CDR3 nucleotides: TGTGCCAGCAGCTTTGTAGGTAGCGGGGGTCAAGAGACCCAGTACTTC. Translating gives CASSFVGSGGQETQYF. The V call is TRBV7-2, the J call TRBJ2-5; 9 bases map to TRBD2. The CDR3 spans 16 residues. The V and J ends lost 3 bases and 2 bases, in that order; junction bases with no gene match: 7. Per germline, CDR1 SGHTA and CDR2 FQGNSA.

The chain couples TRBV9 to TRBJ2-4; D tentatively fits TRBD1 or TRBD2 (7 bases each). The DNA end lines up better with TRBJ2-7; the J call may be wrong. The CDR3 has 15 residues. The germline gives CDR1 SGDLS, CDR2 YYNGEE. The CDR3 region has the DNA TGTGCCAGCAGCGTTCGGGGGGACAGTACCTACGAGCAGTACTTC. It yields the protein CASSVRGDSTYEQYF.

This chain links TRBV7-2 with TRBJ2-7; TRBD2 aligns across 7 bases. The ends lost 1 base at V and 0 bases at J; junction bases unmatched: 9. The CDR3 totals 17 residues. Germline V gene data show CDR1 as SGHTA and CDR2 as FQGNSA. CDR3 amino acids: CASSLGALSGDSYEQYF. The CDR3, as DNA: TGTGCCAGCAGCTTAGGGGCCCTAAGCGGGGACTCCTACGAGCAGTACTTC.

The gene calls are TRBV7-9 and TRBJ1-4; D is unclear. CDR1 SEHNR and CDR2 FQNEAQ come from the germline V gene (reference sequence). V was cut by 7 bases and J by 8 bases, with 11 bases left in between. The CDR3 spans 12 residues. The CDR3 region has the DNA TGTGCCAGCAACACGAGGGAGGAAAAACTGTTTTTT. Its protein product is CASNTREEKLFF.

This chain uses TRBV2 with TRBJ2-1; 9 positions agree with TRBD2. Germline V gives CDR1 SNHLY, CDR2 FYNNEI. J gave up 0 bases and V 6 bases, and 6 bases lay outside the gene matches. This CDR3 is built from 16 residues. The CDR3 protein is CASRASGASSYNEQFF. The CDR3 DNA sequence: TGTGCCAGCAGAGCTAGCGGGGCGAGCTCCTACAATGAGCAGTTCTTC.

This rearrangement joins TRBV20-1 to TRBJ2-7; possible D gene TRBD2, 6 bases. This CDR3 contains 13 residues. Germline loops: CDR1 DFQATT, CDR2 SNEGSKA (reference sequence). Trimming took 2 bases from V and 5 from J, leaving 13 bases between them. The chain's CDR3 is CSARPLGEDEQYF. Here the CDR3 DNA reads TGCAGTGCTAGACCCCTAGGGGAGGACGAGCAGTACTTC.

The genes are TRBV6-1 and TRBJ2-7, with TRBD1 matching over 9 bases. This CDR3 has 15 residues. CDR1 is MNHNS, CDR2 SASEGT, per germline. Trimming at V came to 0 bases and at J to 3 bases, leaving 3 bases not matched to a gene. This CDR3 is CASSEAGTGLYEQYF. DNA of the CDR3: TGTGCCAGCAGTGAAGCCGGGACAGGGCTCTACGAGCAGTACTTC.

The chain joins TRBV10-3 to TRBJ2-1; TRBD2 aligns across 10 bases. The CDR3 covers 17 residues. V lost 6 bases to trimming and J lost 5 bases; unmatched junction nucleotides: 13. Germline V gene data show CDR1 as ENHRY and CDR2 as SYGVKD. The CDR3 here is CAIRAQAGGSENNEQFF. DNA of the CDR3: TGTGCCATCAGGGCGCAAGCGGGAGGGTCCGAAAACAATGAGCAGTTCTTC.

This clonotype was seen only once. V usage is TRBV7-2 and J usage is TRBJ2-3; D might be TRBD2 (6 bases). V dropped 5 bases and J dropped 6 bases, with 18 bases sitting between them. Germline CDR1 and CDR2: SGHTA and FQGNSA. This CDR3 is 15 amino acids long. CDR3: CASSILARNSDTQYF. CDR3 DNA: TGTGCCAGCAGCATACTAGCAAGGAATTCCGATACGCAGTATTTT.

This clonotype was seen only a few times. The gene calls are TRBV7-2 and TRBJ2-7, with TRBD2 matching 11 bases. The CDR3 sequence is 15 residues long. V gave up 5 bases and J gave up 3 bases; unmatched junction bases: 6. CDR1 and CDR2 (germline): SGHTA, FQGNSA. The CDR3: CASSLTSGNVYEQYF. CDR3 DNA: TGTGCCAGCAGCCTGACTAGCGGGAATGTCTACGAGCAGTACTTC.

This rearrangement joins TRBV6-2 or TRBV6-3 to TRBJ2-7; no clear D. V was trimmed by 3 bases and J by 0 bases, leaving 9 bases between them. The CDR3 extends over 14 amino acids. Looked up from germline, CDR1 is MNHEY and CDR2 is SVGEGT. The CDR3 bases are TGTGCCAGCAGTTATGAGGCAGACTCCTACGAGCAGTACTTC. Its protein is CASSYEADSYEQYF.

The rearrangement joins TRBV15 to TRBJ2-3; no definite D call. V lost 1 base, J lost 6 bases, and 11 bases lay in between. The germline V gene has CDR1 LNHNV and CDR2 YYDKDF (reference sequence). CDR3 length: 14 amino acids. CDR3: CATSRGTMWDTQYF. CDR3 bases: TGTGCCACCAGCAGAGGGACCATGTGGGATACGCAGTATTTT.

Here the CDR3 DNA reads TGTGCCAGCAGCTCCCAACTAGCGGGGGGCAACGAGCAGTTCTTC. Protein product: CASSSQLAGGNEQFF. The chain joins TRBV7-2 to TRBJ2-1, with TRBD2 identical over 12 bases. V trimming: 4 bases; J trimming: 10 bases; junction bases outside the gene matches: 8. Germline V lookup: CDR1 SGHTA, CDR2 FQGNSA. The CDR3 has 15 residues.